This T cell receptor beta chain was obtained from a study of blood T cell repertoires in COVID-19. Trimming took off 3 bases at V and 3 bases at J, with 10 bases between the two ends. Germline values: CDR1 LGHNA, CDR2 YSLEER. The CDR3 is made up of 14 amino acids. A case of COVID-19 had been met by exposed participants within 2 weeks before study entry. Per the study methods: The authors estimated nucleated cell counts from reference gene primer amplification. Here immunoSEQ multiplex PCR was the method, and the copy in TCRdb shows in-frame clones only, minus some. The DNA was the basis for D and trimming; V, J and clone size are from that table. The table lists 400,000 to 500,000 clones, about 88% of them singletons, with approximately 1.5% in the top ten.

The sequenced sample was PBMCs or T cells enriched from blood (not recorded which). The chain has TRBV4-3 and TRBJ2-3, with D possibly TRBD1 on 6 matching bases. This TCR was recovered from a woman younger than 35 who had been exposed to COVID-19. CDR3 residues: CASSHYRVTDTQYF. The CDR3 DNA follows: TGCGCCAGCAGCCACTACAGGGTAACAGATACGCAGTATTTT.